Following are 20 T cell receptor beta chains from one sample sequenced in a study of shared clonotypes between healthy human individuals. The protocol was immunoSEQ multiplex PCR, while the TCRdb copy is restricted to in-frame clones and leaves out a portion. The sample has under 2.5 million clones, less than 95% seen once. Sequenced: naive CD4+ T cells from PBMCs. Sample subset: CD45RA+ positively selected. The origin of the receptors is a man aged 18 to 29 in good health. Some clones in this sample may be carry-over from other donors' samples.

V gene TRBV28 combines with J gene TRBJ1-1; a possible D gene is TRBD1 (6 bases). The CDR3 is 12 residues long. Deletions cut 4 bases from V and 6 bases from J, with 9 bases between. Germline CDR1 is MDHEN and CDR2 is SYDVKM. In nucleotides, the CDR3 is TGTGCCAGCAGTTACAGGGAGGCTGAAGCTTTCTTT. Translating gives CASSYREAEAFF.

This chain joins TRBV5-6 and TRBJ1-3, with D hard to call. The V end was cut by 2 bases, the J end by 0 bases, with 9 bases between. CDR1 and CDR2 (germline): SGHDT, YYEEEE. The CDR3 is 15 amino acids. For the CDR3, the DNA is TGTGCCAGCAGCTTTTACAGAAACTCTGGAAACACCATATATTTT. As protein: CASSFYRNSGNTIYF.

V and J are TRBV2 and TRBJ2-5; the match to TRBD2 covers 10 bases. The CDR3 covers 16 residues. J lost 7 bases, V lost 2 bases, and 10 bases had no gene match. CDR1 is SNHLY and CDR2 is FYNNEI in the germline V gene. CDR3 amino acids: CASSEKLAGAAGTQYF. The CDR3, as DNA: TGTGCCAGCAGTGAAAAGCTAGCGGGAGCGGCGGGGACCCAGTACTTC.

V usage is TRBV10-3 and J usage is TRBJ2-3; 10 bases fit TRBD1. Germline values: CDR1 ENHRY, CDR2 SYGVKD. V lost 2 bases, J lost 4 bases, and 3 bases stayed unmatched. The CDR3 is 15 amino acids. The CDR3 loop is CAISEVDRGADTQYF. CDR3 bases: TGTGCCATCAGTGAGGTGGACAGGGGGGCAGATACGCAGTATTTT.

This sequence joins TRBV7-8 and TRBJ2-2; D is perhaps TRBD1 (6 bases). Trimming stripped 8 bases from V and 7 bases from J, with 14 bases between. The length of the CDR3 is 13 residues. Germline assignment: CDR1 SGHVS and CDR2 FQNEAQ. The CDR3 loop reads CASQGQVSGELFF. CDR3 sequence (DNA): TGTGCCAGCCAGGGGCAGGTCAGCGGGGAGCTGTTTTTT.

The J gene is TRBJ1-5, the V gene TRBV14; D possibly corresponds to TRBD1 (6 bases). V was cut by 4 bases and J by 2 bases, with 12 bases left in between. Germline CDR1 and CDR2: SGHDN and FVKESK. The CDR3 has 15 residues. Here the CDR3 DNA reads TGTGCCAGCAGCCCCGGGGGCTTGGGCAATCAGCCCCAGCATTTT. This encodes CASSPGGLGNQPQHF.

V is TRBV28 and J is TRBJ1-3; D not resolved. Germline V gene sequence: CDR1 MDHEN, CDR2 SYDVKM. V gave up 7 bases and J gave up 0 bases, with 10 bases separating them. The CDR3 has 14 amino acids. Here the CDR3 DNA reads TGTGCCAGCATAGGAGGGAACTCTGGAAACACCATATATTTT. It yields the protein CASIGGNSGNTIYF.

As DNA, the CDR3 is TGTGCCAGCAGTTTTTTAGCGGGAGGGGGGGAGACCCAGTACTTC. This codes for CASSFLAGGGETQYF. V and J are TRBV27 and TRBJ2-5, with 11 bases matching TRBD2. CDR1 and CDR2 from the germline V gene are MNHEY and SMNVEV (reference sequence). V lost 3 bases and J lost 5; bases outside the gene matches: 5. The CDR3 totals 15 residues.

The rearrangement uses TRBV5-5 and TRBJ2-7, with 10 bases lining up with TRBD1. V lost 0 bases and J lost 4; bases outside the gene matches: 4. CDR3 size: 15 residues. Germline V gene lookup returns CDR1 SGHKS and CDR2 YYEKEE (reference sequence). DNA of the CDR3: TGTGCCAGCAGCTTGGCGGGACAGGGGCGGTACGAGCAGTACTTC. As protein: CASSLAGQGRYEQYF.

As to this clone: The identical CDR3 is also encoded by other nucleotide sequences in the sample. The rearrangement uses TRBV6-5 and TRBJ1-1; 7 bases are a match to TRBD1. This CDR3 has 13 amino acids. Germline V gives CDR1 MNHEY, CDR2 SVGAGI. The J segment lost 2 bases and the V segment lost 6 bases, leaving 3 bases of the junction unmatched. The DNA for the CDR3 is TGTGCCAGCAGACGGACAGGTAACACTGAAGCTTTCTTT. This translates into CASRRTGNTEAFF.

V is TRBV27 and J is TRBJ2-3; 8 bases fit TRBD2. The V and J ends lost 6 bases and 2 bases, in that order; junction bases with no gene match: 13. The germline V gene encodes CDR1 MNHEY and CDR2 SMNVEV (reference sequence). The CDR3 spans 17 residues. The DNA for the CDR3 is TGTGCCAGCAGGCCGGTCCTGGCGGGAGGCTACACAGATACGCAGTATTTT. Protein product: CASRPVLAGGYTDTQYF.

This chain uses TRBV7-2 with TRBJ1-2; no firm D call. Germline V gene sequence: CDR1 SGHTA, CDR2 FQGNSA. This CDR3 has 15 amino acids. V lost 1 base and J 7 bases, leaving 16 bases between the germline ends. CDR3 region: CASSLVPSVGGGYTF. The CDR3 nucleotides are TGTGCCAGCAGCTTAGTCCCGTCGGTCGGAGGTGGCTACACCTTC.

V and J are TRBV5-1 and TRBJ2-3, with D possibly matching TRBD1 (7 bases). Germline V CDR1 and CDR2: SGHRS, YFSETQ. The CDR3 is made up of 16 amino acids. V lost 4 bases to trimming and J lost 2 bases, with 17 bases between them. The DNA for the CDR3 is TGCGCCAGCAGCCACCAGGGGGGACAGTACACAGATACGCAGTATTTT. Its protein is CASSHQGGQYTDTQYF.

Comment on this clone: Distinct nucleotide sequences in the sample also encode this CDR3. V and J are TRBV6-6 and TRBJ1-5; no firm D call. Deletions cut 0 bases from V and 0 bases from J, with 3 bases between. From germline, CDR1 is MNHNY and CDR2 SVGAGI (reference sequence). This CDR3 spans 14 amino acids. The CDR3 DNA is TGTGCCAGCAGTTACTCCCATAGCAATCAGCCCCAGCATTTT. As protein: CASSYSHSNQPQHF.

Details on this clone: This specimen includes other DNA sequences encoding the same CDR3. V is TRBV27 and J is TRBJ2-7, with D perhaps matching TRBD2 (5 bases). The germline gives CDR1 MNHEY, CDR2 SMNVEV (reference sequence). The V and J ends lost 1 base and 4 bases respectively, with 8 bases between them. The length of the CDR3 is 13 residues. CDR3 loop: CASSLYRGYEQYF. The CDR3 DNA follows: TGTGCCAGCAGTTTATACCGGGGATACGAGCAGTACTTC.

The chain has TRBV6-6 and TRBJ2-7; D might be TRBD1 (5 bases). Germline CDR1 is MNHNY and CDR2 is SVGAGI (reference sequence). V lost 2 bases, J lost 2 bases, and 13 bases lay in between. This CDR3 comprises 15 residues. In DNA form, the CDR3 reads TGTGCCAGCAGTTACGTCAGGGCCCAAACCTACGAGCAGTACTTC. It specifies CASSYVRAQTYEQYF.

CDR3 DNA sequence: TGTGCCAGCAGCCCGCAGGTGGCGGGACCGTCCCAAGAGACCCAGTACTTC. This codes for CASSPQVAGPSQETQYF. V is TRBV5-5 and J is TRBJ2-5; TRBD2 might be the D (6 bases). The CDR3 covers 17 residues. CDR1 SGHKS and CDR2 YYEKEE come from the germline V gene (reference sequence). Trimming stripped 4 bases from V and 1 base from J, with 20 bases between.

This clone has just one count. This specimen includes other DNA sequences encoding the same CDR3. The CDR3 loop reads CASSESGSGNTIYF. CDR3 in DNA: TGTGCCAGCAGTGAATCCGGGTCTGGAAACACCATATATTTT. The chain is built from TRBV25-1 and TRBJ1-3; D not resolved. Trimming removed 1 base from V and 1 base from J, with 5 bases in between. Germline V gives CDR1 MGHDK, CDR2 SYGVNS. This CDR3 region has 14 residues.

The chain uses TRBV7-9 and TRBJ1-1; no clear D gene. Germline V CDR1 and CDR2: SEHNR, FQNEAQ (reference sequence). V lost 2 bases, J lost 2 bases, and 9 bases lay in between. This CDR3 is built from 14 residues. This CDR3 is CASSLYRTNTEAFF. CDR3 sequence (DNA): TGTGCCAGCAGCTTATATAGAACTAACACTGAAGCTTTCTTT.

The chain combines TRBV2 with TRBJ1-2; D ambiguous. Deletions cut 7 bases from V and 4 bases from J, with 13 bases between. CDR3 size: 13 residues. The germline CDR1 and CDR2 sequences are SNHLY and FYNNEI. This chain's CDR3 is CASIEEASYGYTF. As DNA, the CDR3 is TGTGCCAGCATTGAGGAGGCTAGCTATGGCTACACCTTC.